The rows below give T cell receptor beta chains drawn from one sample of a study of cytotoxic CD8 clonotypes in ibrutinib-treated CLL. The table came from immunoSEQ multiplex PCR; TCRdb's copy has only in-frame clones and leaves some out. The sample has about 310,000 clones; more than 65% are singletons. This specimen was PBMCs, taken before ibrutinib treatment. Receptors were obtained from a human donor with chronic lymphocytic leukemia. CDR3s include the opening cysteine and the closing phenylalanine or tryptophan. D genes are given only for firm matches. Expanded clones are given a class, and other clones once, few, many or no size at all.

v_gene	abundance	d_gene	j_gene	CDR3aa	CDR3nt
TRBV27	-	-	TRBJ1-2	CASSLNEGYGYTF	TGTGCCAGCAGTTTAAATGAAGGGTATGGCTACACCTTC
TRBV30	-	-	TRBJ1-2	CAWSLTPLEGYTF	TGTGCCTGGAGTCTAACCCCGTTGGAGGGCTACACCTTC
TRBV30	-	TRBD1	TRBJ1-5	CAWSPGRGNQPQHF	TGTGCCTGGAGTCCCGGCAGGGGGAATCAGCCCCAGCATTTT
TRBV7-2	-	-	TRBJ1-2	CASSLDHYGYTF	TGTGCCAGCAGCTTAGATCATTATGGCTACACCTTC
TRBV18	-	TRBD1	TRBJ2-5	CASATGGETQYF	TGTGCCAGCGCGACAGGGGGAGAGACCCAGTACTTC
TRBV27	-	TRBD2	TRBJ2-3	CASSLSLAGGLNTQYF	TGTGCCAGCAGTCTATCACTAGCGGGAGGGTTGAATACGCAGTATTTT
TRBV30	-	TRBD2	TRBJ2-7	CAWTAQRTSGRHQQAEQYF	TGTGCCTGGACCGCACAGAGGACTAGCGGGAGACATCAGCAGGCCGAGCAGTACTTC
TRBV7-3	-	TRBD1	TRBJ1-1	CASSYTGTDEAFF	TGTGCCAGCAGCTACACCGGGACAGATGAAGCTTTCTTT
TRBV30	-	TRBD2	TRBJ2-7	CAWSVLPGGDEQYF	TGTGCCTGGAGTGTACTCCCTGGGGGGGACGAGCAGTACTTC
TRBV4-3	-	-	TRBJ2-7	CASSQDVENYEQYF	TGCGCCAGCAGCCAAGACGTGGAGAACTACGAGCAGTACTTC
TRBV19	-	TRBD1	TRBJ1-1	CASIFLGQGYTEAFF	TGTGCCAGTATTTTTCTTGGACAGGGTTACACTGAAGCTTTCTTT
TRBV5-5	-	TRBD1	TRBJ1-5	CASSRGQGPNQPQHF	TGTGCCAGCAGCCGGGGACAGGGACCAAATCAGCCCCAGCATTTT
TRBV5-4	-	TRBD2	TRBJ2-1	CASSKVAGMSYNEQFF	TGTGCCAGCAGTAAAGTAGCGGGAATGTCCTACAATGAGCAGTTCTTC
TRBV6-5	-	TRBD1	TRBJ1-5	CASRTQGAGQPQHF	TGTGCCAGCAGAACTCAGGGGGCAGGACAGCCCCAGCATTTT
TRBV30	-	-	TRBJ2-3	CAWSGAPDTQYF	TGTGCCTGGAGCGGGGCCCCAGATACGCAGTATTTT
TRBV28	-	-	TRBJ2-2	CASLRTTNTGELFF	TGTGCCAGCCTCAGGACAACGAACACCGGGGAGCTGTTTTTT
TRBV30	-	-	TRBJ1-1	CAWSLTENTEAFF	TGTGCCTGGAGTTTAACCGAGAACACTGAAGCTTTCTTT
TRBV2	-	-	TRBJ2-7	CASSGGFTFPYEQYF	TGTGCCAGCAGTGGGGGATTTACGTTCCCCTACGAGCAGTACTTC
TRBV7-2	-	-	TRBJ1-1	CASSLGWVAFF	TGTGCCAGCAGCTTGGGTTGGGTGGCTTTCTTT
TRBV9	-	-	TRBJ2-6	CASSNTGANVLTF	TGTGCCAGCAGCAACACTGGGGCCAACGTCCTGACTTTC
TRBV18	once	TRBD1	TRBJ1-5	CASSQGQGSNQPQHF	TGTGCCAGCTCACAGGGACAGGGTAGCAATCAGCCCCAGCATTTT
TRBV6-1	-	-	TRBJ1-4	CASSDREATNEKLFF	TGTGCCAGCAGTGACAGGGAGGCAACTAATGAAAAACTGTTTTTT
TRBV5-6	-	-	TRBJ2-1	CASSLEMGKEQFF	TGTGCCAGCAGCTTAGAGATGGGGAAGGAGCAGTTCTTC
TRBV7-2	-	-	TRBJ2-1	CASSHDIPSYNEQFF	TGTGCCAGCAGCCACGACATACCTTCCTACAATGAGCAGTTCTTC
TRBV18	-	-	TRBJ1-3	CASSPGSTGNTIYF	TGTGCCAGCTCACCAGGGAGTACTGGAAACACCATATATTTT
TRBV30	few	TRBD1	TRBJ2-2	CAWDDRDGGELFF	TGTGCCTGGGACGACAGGGACGGCGGGGAGCTGTTTTTT
TRBV6-6	few	-	TRBJ1-1	CASSYSTLRGTEAFF	TGTGCCAGCAGTTACTCGACCCTCAGGGGCACTGAAGCTTTCTTT
TRBV27	-	TRBD1	TRBJ2-7	CASTRTGLDYEQYF	TGTGCCAGCACTCGGACAGGGCTGGACTACGAGCAGTACTTC
TRBV29-1	few	-	TRBJ1-1	CSVGYRNTEAFF	TGCAGCGTTGGGTACAGGAACACTGAAGCTTTCTTT
TRBV9	-	-	TRBJ1-2	CASSLTPVGVGYTF	TGTGCCAGCAGCCTCACCCCAGTAGGGGTTGGCTACACCTTC
TRBV7-2	once	-	TRBJ2-5	CASSLATPKVETQYF	TGTGCCAGCAGCTTAGCAACACCTAAGGTTGAGACCCAGTACTTC
TRBV5-1	-	TRBD2	TRBJ2-1	CASSLGLAENEQFF	TGCGCCAGCAGCTTGGGTCTAGCGGAAAATGAGCAGTTCTTC
TRBV9	-	-	TRBJ2-5	CASSEAGQSIGTQYF	TGTGCCAGCAGCGAGGCGGGACAGAGCATTGGGACCCAGTACTTC
TRBV7-6	-	-	TRBJ1-5	CASSLYRDQPQHF	TGTGCCAGCAGCTTATACAGGGACCAGCCCCAGCATTTT
TRBV7-9	-	TRBD2	TRBJ2-7	CASSSKGLAGVSYEQYF	TGTGCCAGCAGCTCTAAAGGACTAGCGGGAGTTTCGTACGAGCAGTACTTC
TRBV7-8	-	-	TRBJ2-1	CASSPRTGNEQFF	TGTGCCAGCAGCCCCCGGACTGGTAATGAGCAGTTCTTC
TRBV6-5	-	-	TRBJ1-1	CASSYSRGGTEAFF	TGTGCCAGCAGTTACTCGAGAGGAGGCACTGAAGCTTTCTTT
TRBV18	-	-	TRBJ2-1	CASSSLGGATGHNEQFF	TGTGCCAGCTCATCCCTTGGCGGAGCAACGGGTCACAATGAGCAGTTCTTC
TRBV4-2	-	TRBD2	TRBJ2-7	CASSQRSGGAYEQYF	TGTGCCAGCAGCCAAAGGTCGGGAGGAGCCTACGAGCAGTACTTC
TRBV5-4	-	-	TRBJ2-1	CASSPGGVLAEVNEQFF	TGTGCCAGCAGCCCGGGTGGGGTCCTGGCTGAAGTCAATGAGCAGTTCTTC
TRBV29-1	-	-	TRBJ1-1	CSVVIGREAFF	TGCAGCGTTGTAATAGGCCGAGAAGCTTTCTTT
TRBV28	-	-	TRBJ2-1	CASSLLKTGPNEQFF	TGTGCCAGCAGTCTATTGAAGACGGGGCCCAATGAGCAGTTCTTC
TRBV6-5	-	-	TRBJ1-1	CASRLSNTEAFF	TGTGCCAGCAGGCTGTCGAACACTGAAGCTTTCTTT
TRBV30	-	-	TRBJ1-5	CAWSVAVDQPQHF	TGTGCCTGGAGTGTGGCAGTAGATCAGCCCCAGCATTTT
TRBV19	-	-	TRBJ2-7	CASSIEPHRLSEQYF	TGTGCCAGTAGTATAGAACCCCATCGACTAAGCGAGCAGTACTTC
TRBV14	-	-	TRBJ2-1	CASSQALGAPGNEQFF	TGTGCCAGCAGCCAAGCCCTAGGAGCGCCAGGCAATGAGCAGTTCTTC
TRBV19	few	-	TRBJ1-4	CASSIGQTATNEKLFF	TGTGCCAGTAGTATAGGACAGACTGCAACTAATGAAAAACTGTTTTTT
TRBV11-2	-	-	TRBJ1-2	CASSSIRRHIYGYTF	TGTGCCAGCAGCTCTATTAGGCGGCATATCTATGGCTACACCTTC
TRBV5-1	once	-	TRBJ2-5	CASSGGAARTYQETQYF	TGCGCCAGCAGCGGGGGGGCGGCTAGGACGTATCAGGAGACCCAGTACTTC
TRBV6-6	-	TRBD1	TRBJ1-2	CASSYPGQDHYGYTF	TGTGCCAGCAGTTACCCGGGACAGGATCACTATGGCTACACCTTC
TRBV20-1	-	-	TRBJ1-1	CSARGTAAPIF	TGCAGTGCTAGAGGGACCGCCGCTCCAATCTTT
TRBV15	-	TRBD1	TRBJ2-3	CATSRGDRARHTDTQYF	TGTGCCACCAGCAGAGGGGACAGAGCTAGACACACAGATACGCAGTATTTT
TRBV7-3	few	TRBD2	TRBJ2-3	CASSPGLVGDTQYF	TGTGCCAGCAGCCCGGGACTAGTAGGAGATACGCAGTATTTT
TRBV5-4	-	-	TRBJ1-3	CASSPQQGHTIYF	TGTGCCAGCAGCCCGCAGCAGGGCCACACCATATATTTT
TRBV7-6	-	TRBD1	TRBJ2-7	CASSLGQVGTAYEQYF	TGTGCCAGCAGCTTAGGTCAGGTGGGGACAGCCTACGAGCAGTACTTC